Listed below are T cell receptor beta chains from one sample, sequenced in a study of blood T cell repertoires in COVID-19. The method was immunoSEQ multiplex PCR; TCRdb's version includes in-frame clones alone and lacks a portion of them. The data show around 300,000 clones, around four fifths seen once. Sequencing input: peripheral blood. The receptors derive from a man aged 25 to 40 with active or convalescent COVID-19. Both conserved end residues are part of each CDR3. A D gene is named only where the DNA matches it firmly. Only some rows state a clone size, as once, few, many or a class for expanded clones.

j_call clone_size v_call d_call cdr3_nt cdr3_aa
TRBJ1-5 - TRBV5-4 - TGTGCCAGCAGCTTGTCCCCGGATCAGCCCCAGCATTTT CASSLSPDQPQHF
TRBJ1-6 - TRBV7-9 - TGTGCCAGCAGCTTAGGGTTGGCCGGGGTGCCCTATAATTCACCCCTCCACTTT CASSLGLAGVPYNSPLHF
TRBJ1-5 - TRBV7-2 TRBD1 TGTGCCAGCAGCCCGGGACAGGGGGCCTATAACAATCAGCCCCAGCATTTT CASSPGQGAYNNQPQHF
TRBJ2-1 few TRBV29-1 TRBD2 TGCAGCGCCCGAGGGTCTAGCGGGAGGTCCAATGAGCAGTTCTTC CSARGSSGRSNEQFF
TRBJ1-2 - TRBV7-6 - TGTGCCAGCAGCTTAACCCTGGCCGGGCCGGGGGGCTACACCTTC CASSLTLAGPGGYTF
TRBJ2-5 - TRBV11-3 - TGTGCCAGCAGCTTAGTAGGAGGGGAAGAGACCCAGTACTTC CASSLVGGEETQYF
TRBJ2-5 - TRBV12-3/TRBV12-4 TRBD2 TGTGCCAGCAGTAGCGGGGAGGAGACCCAGTACTTC CASSSGEETQYF
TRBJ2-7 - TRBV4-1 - TGCGCCAGCAGCCAAGCTTCGGCACTAGCCTACGAGCAGTACTTC CASSQASALAYEQYF
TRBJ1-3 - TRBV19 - TGTGCCAGTACCACCTACAGGGAGTCTGGAAACACCATATATTTT CASTTYRESGNTIYF
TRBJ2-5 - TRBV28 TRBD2 TGTGCCAGCAATGGGGCGGGGGAAGAGACCCAGTACTTC CASNGAGEETQYF
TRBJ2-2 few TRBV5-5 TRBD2 TGTGCCAGCAGCGGACTGCCCGGGGGGATCACCGGGGAGCTGTTTTTT CASSGLPGGITGELFF
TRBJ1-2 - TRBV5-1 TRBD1 TGCGCCAGCAGCTTGGGAGACAGGGGAGGAGACACCTTC CASSLGDRGGDTF
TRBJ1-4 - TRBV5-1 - TGCGCCAGCAGCTTAAGGGGGGGAAAGGAAAAACTGTTTTTT CASSLRGGKEKLFF
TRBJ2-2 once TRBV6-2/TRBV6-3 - TGTGCCAGCAGTTACTTGGGGGCAGGGATGAACACCGGGGAGCTGTTTTTT CASSYLGAGMNTGELFF
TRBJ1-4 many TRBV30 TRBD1 TGTGCCTGGAGTGTGGGACAGGGTGAAAAACTGTTTTTT CAWSVGQGEKLFF
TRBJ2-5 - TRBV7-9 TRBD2 TGTGCCAGCAGCCCCGGGACTAGCGGGCTGGAGACCCAGTACTTC CASSPGTSGLETQYF
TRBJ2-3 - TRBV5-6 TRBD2 TGTGCCAGCAGCTTAGGCGGGGGGGTCTCCACAGATACGCAGTATTTT CASSLGGGVSTDTQYF
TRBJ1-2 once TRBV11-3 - TGTGCCAGCAGCCCGGCGGGGGGGGATGGCTACACCTTC CASSPAGGDGYTF
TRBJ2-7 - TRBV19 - TGTGCCAGTAGTATCGAGGTACTCCCGGTATACGAGCAGTACTTC CASSIEVLPVYEQYF
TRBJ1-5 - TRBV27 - TGTGCCAGCAGGATTACAGGGCGGGGGAATCAGCCCCAGCATTTT CASRITGRGNQPQHF
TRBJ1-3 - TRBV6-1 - TGTGCCAGCAGTGAGTTGGGGGGCTCTGGAAACACCATATATTTT CASSELGGSGNTIYF
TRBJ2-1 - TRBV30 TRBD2 TGTGCCGGATCTAGCGGGATCTCCGGGCATGAGCAGTTCTTC CAGSSGISGHEQFF
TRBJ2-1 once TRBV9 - TGTGCCAGCAGCGCCGGGAACTACAATGAGCAGTTCTTC CASSAGNYNEQFF
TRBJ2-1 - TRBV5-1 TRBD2 TGCGCCAGCAGCTTGCGGGGGCGGGAGGGCCCAGACAATGAGCAGTTCTTC CASSLRGREGPDNEQFF
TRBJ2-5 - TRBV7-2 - TGTGCCAGCAGCTCGGACATCAAAGAGACCCAGTACTTC CASSSDIKETQYF
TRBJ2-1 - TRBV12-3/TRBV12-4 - TGTGCCAGCAGTTTAAGGCCAGGGCATGAGCAGTTCTTC CASSLRPGHEQFF
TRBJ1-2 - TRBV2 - TGTGCCAGCAGTGTAGGGGTAGTCTATGGCTACACCTTC CASSVGVVYGYTF
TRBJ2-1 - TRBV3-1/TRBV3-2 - TGTGCCAGCAGCCAGGATACTCTCAGGGATGAGCAGTTCTTC CASSQDTLRDEQFF
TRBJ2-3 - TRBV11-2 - TGTGCCAGCAACGTCGGGACAGATACGCAGTATTTT CASNVGTDTQYF
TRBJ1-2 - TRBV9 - TGTGCCAGCAGCGTAGCTCCTAACTATGGCTACACCTTC CASSVAPNYGYTF
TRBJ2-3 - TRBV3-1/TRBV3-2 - TGTGCCAGCAGCCAAGGGCTTTCCACAGATACGCAGTATTTT CASSQGLSTDTQYF
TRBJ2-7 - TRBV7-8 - TGTGCCAGCAGCCGAGACCAGGGCGAGCAGTACTTC CASSRDQGEQYF
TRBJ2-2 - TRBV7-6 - TGTGCCAGCAGCTTAGACACCACCGGGGAGCTGTTTTTT CASSLDTTGELFF
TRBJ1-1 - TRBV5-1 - TGCGCCAGCAGCCCTGGCCGACAGGTTGGCACTGAAGCTTTCTTT CASSPGRQVGTEAFF
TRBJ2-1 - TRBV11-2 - TGTGCCAGCAGCTTGGGAGGGGGTTACAATGAGCAGTTCTTC CASSLGGGYNEQFF
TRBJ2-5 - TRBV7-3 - TGTGCCAGCAGCTTAGGCGCGAGGGAGACCCAGTACTTC CASSLGARETQYF
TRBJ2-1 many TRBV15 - TGTGCCACCAGCTGGATATTCGGCAGGGATCCCCCCTACAATGAGCAGTTCTTC CATSWIFGRDPPYNEQFF
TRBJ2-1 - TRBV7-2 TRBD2 TGTGCCAGCAGCCCATTCGGGAGGGCCGGGAATGAGCAGTTCTTC CASSPFGRAGNEQFF
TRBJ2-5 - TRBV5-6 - TGTGCCAGCAGCTGGGGCGGGGCGACCCAGTACTTC CASSWGGATQYF
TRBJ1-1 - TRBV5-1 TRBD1 TGCGCCAGCAGCTTAGACAGGGGGAACACTGAAGCTTTCTTT CASSLDRGNTEAFF
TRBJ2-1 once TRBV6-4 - TGTGCCAGCAGTGACTCACGGGGAAATACCTACAATGAGCAGTTCTTC CASSDSRGNTYNEQFF
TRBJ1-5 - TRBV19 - TGTGCCAGTAGTTGGGCAGGCGATCAGCCCCAGCATTTT CASSWAGDQPQHF
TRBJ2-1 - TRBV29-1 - TGCAGCGCAGACTTGGGCAATGAGCAGTTCTTC CSADLGNEQFF
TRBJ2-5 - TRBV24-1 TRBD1 TGTGCCACCAGTGATCTAAGGGCGGACAGGGGAGAACAAGAGACCCAGTACTTC CATSDLRADRGEQETQYF
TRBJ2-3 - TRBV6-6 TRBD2 TGTGCCAGCAGTGCCCCACTAGCGGGAGGGGATACGCAGTATTTT CASSAPLAGGDTQYF
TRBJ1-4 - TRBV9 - TGTGCCAGCAGCGTGGCGACAGGCCTGGGGGAAAAACTGTTTTTT CASSVATGLGEKLFF
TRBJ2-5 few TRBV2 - TGTGCCAGCAGTCCCATGGGGGGGCAGGAGACCCAGTACTTC CASSPMGGQETQYF
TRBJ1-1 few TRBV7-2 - TGTGCCAGCAGCTCCGTCCTAACAGCATTCACTGAAGCTTTCTTT CASSSVLTAFTEAFF
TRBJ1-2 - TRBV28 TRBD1 TGTGCCAGCAAGACAGGGGGCGGTAAAGATGGCTACACCTTC CASKTGGGKDGYTF
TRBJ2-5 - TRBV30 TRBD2 TGTGCCTCGTCGACTAGCGGCCAAGAGACCCAGTACTTC CASSTSGQETQYF
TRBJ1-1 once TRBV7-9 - TGTGCCAGCAGTTCAGGGGCTTCTGAAGCTTTCTTT CASSSGASEAFF
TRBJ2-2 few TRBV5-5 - TGTGCCAGCAGCAGTAGACAGAACACCGGGGAGCTGTTTTTT CASSSRQNTGELFF
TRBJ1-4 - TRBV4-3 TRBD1 TGCGCCAGCAGCCAGATGCGGGACAGCTATGAAAAACTGTTTTTT CASSQMRDSYEKLFF
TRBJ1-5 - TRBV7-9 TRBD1 TGTGCCAGCAGCTCCGGGACAGATAGCAATCAGCCCCAGCATTTT CASSSGTDSNQPQHF
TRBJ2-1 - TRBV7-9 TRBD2 TGTGCCAGCAGCTTAGGCTGGCGGGGGGTTTACAATGAGCAGTTCTTC CASSLGWRGVYNEQFF
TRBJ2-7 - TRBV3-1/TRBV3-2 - TGTGCCAGCAGCCCACTTCGGGAGACAGACGAGCAGTACTTC CASSPLRETDEQYF
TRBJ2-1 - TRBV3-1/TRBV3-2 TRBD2 TGTGCCAGCAGTCTAGCGGGGGGGCCCCAGAATGAGCAGTTCTTC CASSLAGGPQNEQFF
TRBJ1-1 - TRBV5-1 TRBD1 TGCGCCAGCAGCTTGCCGACAGGGAGCTCTGAAGCTTTCTTT CASSLPTGSSEAFF